Below, 26 T cell receptor beta chains from the same sample are listed, as sequenced in a study of blood T cell repertoires in COVID-19. Assay: immunoSEQ multiplex PCR; the TCRdb copy retains only in-frame clones and omits some. The repertoire holds tens of thousands of clones, with over 75% as singletons. The sequencing input was peripheral blood. These receptors originate from a human donor in a cohort sampled during active COVID-19.

This clone was seen a few times. The genes are TRBV19 and TRBJ2-2, with 8 bases matching TRBD2. Trimming removed 7 bases from V and 3 bases from J; junction bases left unmatched: 10. CDR3 length: 16 residues. Germline V lookup: CDR1 LNHDA, CDR2 SQIVND (reference sequence). The DNA of the CDR3 is TGTGCCAGTAATCCTCCCGGGAGGGCCCACACCGGGGAGCTGTTTTTT. Residues: CASNPPGRAHTGELFF.

V gene TRBV28 combines with J gene TRBJ2-7; D might be TRBD2 (7 bases). Per germline, CDR1 MDHEN and CDR2 SYDVKM. V was clipped by 2 bases and J by 7 bases, with 12 bases between them. This CDR3 contains 13 residues. The CDR3 region is CASSLGGAREQYF. The CDR3 nucleotides are TGTGCCAGCAGTTTAGGGGGGGCGAGGGAGCAGTACTTC.

This clone appeared once. The chain uses TRBV6-2 or TRBV6-3 and TRBJ2-5; D remains ambiguous. V was clipped by 1 base and J by 5 bases, with 14 bases between them. The CDR3 covers 15 residues. CDR1 is MNHEY and CDR2 is SVGEGT in the germline V gene. The CDR3 here is CASSYWAVERETQYF. CDR3 bases: TGTGCCAGCAGTTACTGGGCAGTTGAACGGGAGACCCAGTACTTC.

The chain combines TRBV10-3 with TRBJ2-1, with 14 bases that match TRBD2. This CDR3 has 16 residues. CDR1 and CDR2 (germline): ENHRY, SYGVKD. The V gene end was trimmed by 5 bases and the J gene end by 2 bases; junction bases not matched to a gene: 2. The CDR3 is CAISKTSGRAYNEQFF. As DNA, the CDR3 is TGTGCCATCAGTAAGACTAGCGGGAGGGCCTACAATGAGCAGTTCTTC.

This clone came up once. The chain uses TRBV2 and TRBJ1-2; 9 nucleotides agree with TRBD1. With 2 bases clipped from V and 8 bases from J, the junction kept 6 bases outside the gene matches. The germline gives CDR1 SNHLY, CDR2 FYNNEI. The CDR3 loop spans 14 amino acids. This CDR3 reads CASSERDRVDGYTF. CDR3 coding DNA: TGTGCCAGCAGTGAACGGGACAGGGTGGACGGCTACACCTTC.

This chain uses TRBV4-3 with TRBJ1-2; no firm D call. The CDR3 loop spans 14 amino acids. Trimming took off 1 base at V and 4 bases at J, with 10 bases between the two ends. The germline CDR1 and CDR2 sequences are LGHNA and YSLEER. CDR3 protein: CASSQGALSYGYTF. Written as DNA, the CDR3 is TGCGCCAGCAGCCAAGGGGCCCTTTCCTATGGCTACACCTTC.

This clone was seen a handful of times. V gene TRBV11-2 combines with J gene TRBJ1-1; unclear D gene. Germline V CDR1 and CDR2: SGHAT, FQNNGV. Between the trimmed V and J ends, which lost 2 bases and 11 bases, there was a span of 24 bases. This CDR3 spans 16 amino acids. The CDR3 DNA follows: TGTGCCAGCAGCTTATCCTTTCGGAGGCATGCTCAGAGGGCTTTCTTT. Translating it yields CASSLSFRRHAQRAFF. Full variable domain (missing parts from reference TRBV11-2 and TRBJ1-1): EAGVAQSPRYKIIEKRQSVAFWCNPISGHATLYWYQQILGQGPKLLIQFQNNGVVDDSQLPKDRFSAERLKGVDSTLKIQPAKLEDSAVYLCASSLSFRRHAQRAFFGQGTRLTVV.

This chain uses TRBV5-4 with TRBJ2-7, with D possibly being TRBD2 (6 bases). V lost 4 bases to trimming and J lost 3 bases, with 14 bases between them. The CDR3 extends over 14 amino acids. The germline V gene encodes CDR1 SGHNT and CDR2 YYREEE (reference sequence). The CDR3 sequence: CASSRREIDYEQYF. The CDR3 coding sequence is TGTGCCAGCAGCCGCCGGGAGATTGACTACGAGCAGTACTTC.

The rearrangement links TRBV28 to TRBJ2-2; D gene uncertain. The germline CDR1 and CDR2 sequences are MDHEN and SYDVKM. Trimming cost V 2 bases and J 0 bases, with 4 bases left between them. The CDR3 sequence is 14 residues long. For the CDR3, the DNA is TGTGCCAGCAGTTTAGGGCCGAACACCGGGGAGCTGTTTTTT. Translated: CASSLGPNTGELFF.

The chain couples TRBV6-5 to TRBJ1-2, with a tentative D call TRBD1 (5 bases). The CDR3 is made up of 13 amino acids. CDR1 and CDR2 (germline): MNHEY, SVGAGI. Trimming left V 5 bases short and J 6 bases short, with 13 bases between. DNA for the CDR3: TGTGCCAGCAGTCCCAGGGATCGGGATGGCTACACCTTC. This gives the protein CASSPRDRDGYTF.

The V gene is TRBV7-2, the J gene TRBJ2-4; TRBD1 is a possible D gene (6 bases). V dropped 1 base and J dropped 0 bases, with 7 bases sitting between them. Germline CDR1 is SGHTA and CDR2 is FQGNSA. The CDR3 is 15 amino acids. The CDR3: CASSLVGGAKNIQYF. The CDR3 DNA is TGTGCCAGCAGCTTAGTAGGGGGAGCCAAAAACATTCAGTACTTC.

The chain recombines TRBV19 with TRBJ1-3, with D tentatively TRBD1 (5 bases). The V and J ends lost 6 bases and 4 bases respectively, with 10 bases between them. CDR1 and CDR2 (germline): LNHDA, SQIVND (reference sequence). CDR3 length: 13 residues. The CDR3 region has the DNA TGTGCCAGTAGACAGGTCGCCGGAAACACCATATATTTT. Translated, it gives CASRQVAGNTIYF.

CDR3 in DNA: TGTGCCAGCAGCGTCCGAGTAGGCGGGAGTGGGGATACGCAGTATTTT. As protein: CASSVRVGGSGDTQYF. The chain couples TRBV9 to TRBJ2-3; 7 bases align to TRBD2. CDR1 and CDR2 from the germline V gene are SGDLS and YYNGEE. The junction had 12 bases not matched to a gene; V was cut back by 2 bases and J by 6 bases. The CDR3 consists of 16 residues.

The V gene is TRBV6-1, the J gene TRBJ2-7; D is possibly TRBD2 (5 bases). Between the trimmed V and J ends, which lost 2 bases and 4 bases, there was a span of 15 bases. Germline lookup yields CDR1 MNHNS and CDR2 SASEGT. The CDR3 is made up of 15 amino acids. The CDR3 DNA follows: TGTGCCAGCAGTGAATCTGTAGGACTCGGATACGAGCAGTACTTC. Protein sequence: CASSESVGLGYEQYF.

A single count supports this clone. V usage is TRBV7-9 and J usage is TRBJ2-1, with 14 positions matching TRBD2. V lost 4 bases and J lost 6; bases outside the gene matches: 8. CDR1 and CDR2 from the germline V gene are SEHNR and FQNEAQ (reference sequence). This CDR3 has 17 amino acids. The CDR3 bases are TGTGCCAGCAGCTCGGGACTAGCGGGAGTCGGGAGCAATGAGCAGTTCTTC. It yields the protein CASSSGLAGVGSNEQFF.

In its sample, this clone was seen once. V and J are TRBV3-1 (or the pseudogene TRBV3-2) and TRBJ2-5; TRBD1 aligns across 9 bases. V gave up 4 bases and J gave up 4 bases; unmatched junction bases: 4. CDR3 length equals 14 residues. Per the germline V gene, CDR1 is LGHDT and CDR2 is YNNKEL (reference sequence). The CDR3 DNA is TGTGCCAGCAGCCTTTTGGACAGGGGAGAGACCCAGTACTTC. Encoded protein: CASSLLDRGETQYF.

The chain combines TRBV18 with TRBJ2-3; 10 bases are a match to TRBD2. The length of the CDR3 is 21 residues. Losses at the gene ends were 3 bases for V and 0 bases for J; bases not matched to a gene: 18. Germline values: CDR1 KGHSH, CDR2 LQKENI. The CDR3 DNA sequence: TGTGCCAGCTCACCTACTAGCGGGACTGGGCCCCAATCCTCTAGCACAGATACGCAGTATTTT. Translation gives CASSPTSGTGPQSSSTDTQYF.

The rearrangement links TRBV28 to TRBJ2-7, with D unclear. Germline loops: CDR1 MDHEN, CDR2 SYDVKM. The CDR3 runs 13 residues. V dropped 5 bases and J dropped 0 bases, with 8 bases sitting between them. The CDR3 DNA is TGTGCCAGCAGTCCGACAATCTCCTACGAGCAGTACTTC. Protein sequence: CASSPTISYEQYF.

The gene calls are TRBV29-1 and TRBJ2-1; 7 nucleotides match TRBD2. The CDR3 is 14 amino acids. The V gene end was trimmed by 5 bases and the J gene end by 5 bases; junction bases not matched to a gene: 9. Per the germline V gene, CDR1 is SQVTM and CDR2 is ANQGSEA. Here the CDR3 DNA reads TGCAGCGTTTCTCCTATACTAGCGAACAATGAGCAGTTCTTC. It translates to CSVSPILANNEQFF.

The chain has TRBV29-1 and TRBJ2-3, with D tentatively TRBD2 (6 bases). Germline loops: CDR1 SQVTM, CDR2 ANQGSEA. The CDR3 consists of 14 residues. V was trimmed by 8 bases and J by 2 bases, leaving 17 bases between them. CDR3 DNA: TGCAGCACGACACCTAGCGCGAACACAGATACGCAGTATTTT. This codes for CSTTPSANTDTQYF.

The chain couples TRBV27 to TRBJ2-1; TRBD1 agrees at 9 bases. Germline V gives CDR1 MNHEY, CDR2 SMNVEV (reference sequence). The trim removed 7 bases at V and 3 bases at J, leaving 10 bases unmatched. There are 16 residues in the CDR3. The CDR3: CASNLRGQGYYNEQFF. CDR3 coding DNA: TGTGCCAGCAATCTTCGGGGACAGGGATACTACAATGAGCAGTTCTTC.

V usage is TRBV11-3 and J usage is TRBJ2-7; TRBD1 matches at 10 bases. CDR1 and CDR2 (germline): SGHNT, YENEEA. The junction had 5 bases not matched to a gene; V was cut back by 1 base and J by 5 bases. This CDR3 is 15 amino acids long. CDR3 region: CASSLGGQGSHEQYF. As DNA, the CDR3 is TGTGCCAGCAGCTTAGGGGGACAGGGGTCCCACGAGCAGTACTTC.

This clone was observed a single time. J is TRBJ1-2 and V is TRBV29-1; TRBD1 matches at 9 bases. Germline V gives CDR1 SQVTM, CDR2 ANQGSEA. The junction had 6 bases not matched to a gene; V was cut back by 8 bases and J by 8 bases. CDR3 length: 11 amino acids. CDR3 protein: CSFRQGEGYTF. DNA of the CDR3: TGCAGCTTTAGACAGGGGGAAGGCTACACCTTC. Looking up the rest from reference TRBV29-1 and TRBJ1-2 gives the full variable domain: SAVISQKPSRDICQRGTSLTIQCQVDSQVTMMFWYRQQPGQSLTLIATANQGSEATYESGFVIDKFPISRPNLTFSTLTVSNMSPEDSSIYLCSFRQGEGYTFGSGTRLTVV.

The chain combines TRBV6-5 with TRBJ2-7, with 7 bases identical to TRBD2. Germline values: CDR1 MNHEY, CDR2 SVGAGI. This CDR3 region has 15 residues. V shed 2 bases and J 3 bases; nucleotides not matched to a gene: 7. CDR3 amino acids: CASSYGAGEVYEQYF. The CDR3 DNA reads TGTGCCAGCAGTTACGGCGCGGGAGAAGTCTACGAGCAGTACTTC.

V and J are TRBV7-2 and TRBJ1-5; 7 bases match TRBD1. This CDR3 region has 15 residues. CDR1 is SGHTA, CDR2 FQGNSA, per germline. Trimming at V came to 5 bases and at J to 4 bases, leaving 8 bases not matched to a gene. DNA for the CDR3: TGTGCCAGCAGCCGTGACAGGGTAGCAAATCAGCCCCAGCATTTT. Encoded protein: CASSRDRVANQPQHF. Using reference TRBV7-2 and TRBJ1-5 for the parts outside the CDR3, the full variable domain is GAGVSQSPSNKVTEKGKDVELRCDPISGHTALYWYRQSLGQGLEFLIYFQGNSAPDKSGLPSDRFSAERTGGSVSTLTIQRTQQEDSAVYLCASSRDRVANQPQHFGDGTRLSIL.

The rearrangement joins TRBV7-3 to TRBJ1-2, with TRBD1 matching 8 bases. The CDR3 covers 17 residues. The ends lost 5 bases at V and 3 bases at J; junction bases unmatched: 14. CDR1 and CDR2 (germline): SGHTA, FQGTGA. CDR3 loop: CASSVHQPGQAYYGYTF. CDR3 bases: TGTGCCAGCAGCGTTCATCAGCCGGGACAGGCCTACTATGGCTACACCTTC.